This T cell receptor (beta chain) was captured by sequencing in a study of cytomegalovirus exposure and HLA in healthy donors. A single count supports this clone. The PCR had 60 Vbeta and 13 Jbeta primers. The method was immunoSEQ multiplex PCR; TCRdb's version includes in-frame clones alone and lacks a portion of them. The profile shows some 78,000 clones, around 70% of them singletons. Per the germline V gene, CDR1 is SNHLY and CDR2 is FYNNEI. This CDR3 has 13 amino acids. J gave up 6 bases and V 7 bases, and 6 bases lay outside the gene matches. The source is a woman between 40 and 55 years old in good health and CMV-seropositive. Source material: PBMCs. The V and J genes are TRBV2 and TRBJ1-2, with TRBD1 matching 9 bases. CDR3 loop: CASTGQGKDGYTF. Here the CDR3 DNA reads TGTGCCAGCACCGGACAGGGGAAGGATGGCTACACCTTC.